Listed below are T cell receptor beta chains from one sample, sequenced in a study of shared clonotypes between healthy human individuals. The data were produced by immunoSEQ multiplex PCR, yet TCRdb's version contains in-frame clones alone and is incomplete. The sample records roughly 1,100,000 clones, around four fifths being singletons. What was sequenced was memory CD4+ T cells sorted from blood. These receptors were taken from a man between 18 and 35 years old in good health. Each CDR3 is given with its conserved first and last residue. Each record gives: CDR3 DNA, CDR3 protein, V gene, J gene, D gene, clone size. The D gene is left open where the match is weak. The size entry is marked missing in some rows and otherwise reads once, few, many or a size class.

DNA: TGTGCCAGCAGGACCAGGGATCTGCCCTATAATTCACCCCTCCACTTT; CDR3: CASRTRDLPYNSPLHF; V: TRBV28; J: TRBJ1-6; D: .; size: .
DNA: TGTGCCAGCAGCACGCCACCGGCACCCCTCCACTTT; CDR3: CASSTPPAPLHF; V: TRBV7-2; J: TRBJ1-6; D: .; size: few
DNA: TGTGCCAGCAGCTTAGAGTACGGAAGCAATCAGCCCCAGCATTTT; CDR3: CASSLEYGSNQPQHF; V: TRBV7-9; J: TRBJ1-5; D: .; size: .
DNA: TGTGCCAGCAGTTACGGGCCACCCAACATTCAGTACTTC; CDR3: CASSYGPPNIQYF; V: TRBV6-5; J: TRBJ2-4; D: .; size: .
DNA: TGTGCCAGCTCACCACGGGCACAGGGAAAAGAGACCCAGTACTTC; CDR3: CASSPRAQGKETQYF; V: TRBV18; J: TRBJ2-5; D: .; size: .
DNA: TGTGCCAGCAGCTTCAGGGGTGGCAGGGATGAGCAGTTCTTC; CDR3: CASSFRGGRDEQFF; V: TRBV11-2; J: TRBJ2-1; D: .; size: .
DNA: TGTGCCAGCTCACCTCTCGGGGCCCAGAACACTGAAGCTTTCTTT; CDR3: CASSPLGAQNTEAFF; V: TRBV18; J: TRBJ1-1; D: .; size: once
DNA: TGCGCCAGCAGCTTGGGTCCTGCTCGCGGCTACACCTTC; CDR3: CASSLGPARGYTF; V: TRBV5-1; J: TRBJ1-2; D: .; size: .
DNA: TGTGCCAGCAGAAAGCGGACAGGGGGAGCGTCGGACACTGAAGCTTTCTTT; CDR3: CASRKRTGGASDTEAFF; V: TRBV27; J: TRBJ1-1; D: TRBD1; size: .
DNA: TGTGCCAGCAGTTTGATTCTTCTAGCGGGAAAACACGAGCAGTACTTC; CDR3: CASSLILLAGKHEQYF; V: TRBV28; J: TRBJ2-7; D: TRBD2; size: .
DNA: TGTGCCTGGAGCCTTCCCGACAGCTCGTATAGGGAAGCTTTCTTT; CDR3: CAWSLPDSSYREAFF; V: TRBV30; J: TRBJ1-1; D: .; size: few
DNA: TGTGCCAGCAGCTTAGGACAGGGGATTGAAGCTTTCTTT; CDR3: CASSLGQGIEAFF; V: TRBV7-2; J: TRBJ1-1; D: TRBD1; size: once
DNA: TGTGCCAGCAAAAGAGGCGACGCAGATACGCAGTATTTT; CDR3: CASKRGDADTQYF; V: TRBV7-2; J: TRBJ2-3; D: .; size: once
DNA: TGTGCCAGCAGCACATTAGCGGGGGGACAAGAGACCCAGTACTTC; CDR3: CASSTLAGGQETQYF; V: TRBV4-2; J: TRBJ2-5; D: TRBD2; size: .
DNA: TGTGCCAGCAGTGAAGCGCCGGGGGGGAATTCACCCCTCCACTTT; CDR3: CASSEAPGGNSPLHF; V: TRBV2; J: TRBJ1-6; D: .; size: .
DNA: TGTGCCAGCAGCTTAGTACTAGCAGCACTGGGGTACGAGCAGTACTTC; CDR3: CASSLVLAALGYEQYF; V: TRBV7-2; J: TRBJ2-7; D: .; size: once
DNA: TGTGCTAGCAGCTTAGCCCCCTCCCGAGGGGAGACCCAGTACTTC; CDR3: CASSLAPSRGETQYF; V: TRBV7-7; J: TRBJ2-5; D: .; size: .
DNA: TGTGCCAGCAGTAAAGGAAACTCCTACGAGCAGTACTTC; CDR3: CASSKGNSYEQYF; V: TRBV7-6; J: TRBJ2-7; D: .; size: .
DNA: TGTGCCAGCAGCTTCCTAGCGGGAGGTCGGCACGAGCAGTACTTC; CDR3: CASSFLAGGRHEQYF; V: TRBV6-5; J: TRBJ2-7; D: TRBD2; size: .
DNA: TGCAGTGCTAGAGAACCGGAGACCCAGTACTTC; CDR3: CSAREPETQYF; V: TRBV20-1; J: TRBJ2-5; D: .; size: .
DNA: TGTGCCAGCTCGGGCTGGGGTCCTTCCTCTAGCACAGATACGCAGTATTTT; CDR3: CASSGWGPSSSTDTQYF; V: TRBV18; J: TRBJ2-3; D: .; size: .
DNA: TGTGCCAGCAGCCAAGACGGTGGCGGGCAAGAGACCCAGTACTTC; CDR3: CASSQDGGGQETQYF; V: TRBV14; J: TRBJ2-5; D: .; size: .
DNA: TGTGCCAGCAGTTTAGTTCAGGGGGCCCATGGCTACACCTTC; CDR3: CASSLVQGAHGYTF; V: TRBV28; J: TRBJ1-2; D: TRBD1; size: .
DNA: TGTGCCATCAGCAGTCGGCAGGGAGCCTACGAGCAGTACTTC; CDR3: CAISSRQGAYEQYF; V: TRBV10-3; J: TRBJ2-7; D: .; size: .
DNA: TGCGCCTCCAGTGGGGGCACAGATACGCAGTATTTT; CDR3: CASSGGTDTQYF; V: TRBV10-1; J: TRBJ2-3; D: .; size: .
DNA: TGTGCAACTAAGCGGACAGGGGGCGAAGGGATTTATCAGCCCCAGCATTTT; CDR3: CATKRTGGEGIYQPQHF; V: TRBV19; J: TRBJ1-5; D: TRBD1; size: .
DNA: TGTGCCAGCAGTTTCTCTTTGGGGCGGGGCACCAGCTCCTACGAGCAGTACTTC; CDR3: CASSFSLGRGTSSYEQYF; V: TRBV28; J: TRBJ2-7; D: .; size: .
DNA: TGTGCCAGCAGTGACCCCAGGCAGCAGTACTTC; CDR3: CASSDPRQQYF; V: TRBV6-1; J: TRBJ2-7; D: .; size: .
DNA: TGTGCCAGCTCACGGAGCGGGGGAAACTACGAGCAGTACTTC; CDR3: CASSRSGGNYEQYF; V: TRBV18; J: TRBJ2-7; D: TRBD2; size: .
DNA: TGCGCCAGCAGCCAAGATTTAGGGGGACAGGGGGTCAACTATGGCTACACCTTC; CDR3: CASSQDLGGQGVNYGYTF; V: TRBV4-3; J: TRBJ1-2; D: TRBD1; size: .
DNA: TGTGCCAGTAGTAGACAGGGGCTTGATCAGCCCCAGCATTTT; CDR3: CASSRQGLDQPQHF; V: TRBV19; J: TRBJ1-5; D: TRBD1; size: .
DNA: TGTGCCATCAGTGAGTCCAGACAGGGGATCTACGAGCAGTACTTC; CDR3: CAISESRQGIYEQYF; V: TRBV10-3; J: TRBJ2-7; D: TRBD1; size: .
DNA: TGTGCCTGGAGTGTACGGCGAGATACGCAGTATTTT; CDR3: CAWSVRRDTQYF; V: TRBV30; J: TRBJ2-3; D: .; size: .